This TCR beta chain was found in a study of cytomegalovirus exposure and HLA in healthy donors. Broader study findings: Specific recognition of CMV antigens was confirmed in vitro for a few chains (all CMV-associated). Within a later analysis, the majority of CMV-associated TCR beta chains appeared HLA-restricted. DRB1 had the most TCR associations and HLA-C the fewest, a later analysis found, with rates varying by HLA locus.

The PCR made use of 60 Vbeta and 13 Jbeta primers. TCRdb keeps only in-frame clones here, not all; method: immunoSEQ multiplex PCR. The sample lists 150,000 or so clones, 65% to 85% occurring once. Per germline, CDR1 MGHRA and CDR2 YSYEKL. The CDR3 contains 18 residues. V shed 1 base and J 1 base; nucleotides not matched to a gene: 5. Notes on this clone: Its antigen is unknown.

The chain links TRBV4-1 to TRBJ1-6, with TRBD1 identical over 9 bases. Sequenced material: PBMCs. The receptor comes from a woman between 40 and 55 years old in good health and CMV-seropositive. CDR3 nucleotides: TGCGCCAGCAGCCAAGGGCGGACAGGGGTGTCCTATAATTCACCCCTCCACTTT. Translated: CASSQGRTGVSYNSPLHF.